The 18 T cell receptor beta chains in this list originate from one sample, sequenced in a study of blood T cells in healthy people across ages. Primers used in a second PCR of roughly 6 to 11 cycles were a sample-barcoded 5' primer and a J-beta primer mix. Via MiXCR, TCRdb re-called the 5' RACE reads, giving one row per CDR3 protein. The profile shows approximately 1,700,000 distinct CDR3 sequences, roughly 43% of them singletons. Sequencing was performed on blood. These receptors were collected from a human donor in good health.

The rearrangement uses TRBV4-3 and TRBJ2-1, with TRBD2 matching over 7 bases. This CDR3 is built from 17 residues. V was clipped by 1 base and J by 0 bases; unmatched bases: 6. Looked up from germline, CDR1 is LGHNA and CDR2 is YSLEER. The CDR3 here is CASSQGLQRGSYNEQFF. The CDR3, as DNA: TGCGCCAGCAGCCAAGGTCTGCAGCGGGGCTCCTACAATGAGCAGTTCTTC.

CDR3 amino acids: CASSPLMGRNTEAFF. The CDR3 DNA reads as TGCGCCAGCAGCCCCCTGATGGGCCGGAACACTGAAGCTTTCTTT. V is TRBV4-3 and J is TRBJ1-1; D is undetermined. The germline V gene has CDR1 LGHNA and CDR2 YSLEER. The length of the CDR3 is 15 residues. V dropped 4 bases and J dropped 1 base, with 13 bases sitting between them.

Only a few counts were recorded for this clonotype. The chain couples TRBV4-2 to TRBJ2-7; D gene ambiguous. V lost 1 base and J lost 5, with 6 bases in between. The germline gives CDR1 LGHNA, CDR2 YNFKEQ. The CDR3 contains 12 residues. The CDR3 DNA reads TGTGCCAGCAGCCAAGGACGGGACGAGCAGTACTTC. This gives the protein CASSQGRDEQYF.

Here the CDR3 reads CASSDRTATIEPSPLHF. DNA of the CDR3: TGTGCCAGCAGCGACCGGACAGCTACAATAGAGCCTTCACCCCTCCACTTT. The rearrangement uses TRBV6-2 or TRBV6-3 and TRBJ1-6; a possible D gene is TRBD1 (6 bases). The V and J ends lost 6 bases and 9 bases respectively, with 24 bases between them. The germline CDR1 and CDR2 sequences are MNHEY and SVGEGT. The CDR3 contains 17 residues.

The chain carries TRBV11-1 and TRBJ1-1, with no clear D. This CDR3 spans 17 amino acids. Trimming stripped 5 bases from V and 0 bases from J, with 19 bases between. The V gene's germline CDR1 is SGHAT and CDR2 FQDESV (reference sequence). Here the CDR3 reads CASSLDSNNGMNTEAFF. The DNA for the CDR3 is TGTGCCAGCAGCCTCGACTCAAATAATGGGATGAACACTGAAGCTTTCTTT.

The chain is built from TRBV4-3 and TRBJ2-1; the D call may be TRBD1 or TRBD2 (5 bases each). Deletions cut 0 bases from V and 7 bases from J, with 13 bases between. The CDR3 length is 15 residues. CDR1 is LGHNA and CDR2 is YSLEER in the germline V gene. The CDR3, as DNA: TGCGCCAGCAGCCAAGATGGGGCTAGGAGGAATGAGCAGTTCTTC. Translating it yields CASSQDGARRNEQFF.

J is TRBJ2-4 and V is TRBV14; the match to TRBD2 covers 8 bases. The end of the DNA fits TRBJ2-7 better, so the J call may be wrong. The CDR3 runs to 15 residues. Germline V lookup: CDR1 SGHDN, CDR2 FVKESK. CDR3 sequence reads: CASSQALAGIYEQYF. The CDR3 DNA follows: TGTGCCAGCAGCCAAGCCCTAGCGGGCATCTACGAGCAGTACTTC.

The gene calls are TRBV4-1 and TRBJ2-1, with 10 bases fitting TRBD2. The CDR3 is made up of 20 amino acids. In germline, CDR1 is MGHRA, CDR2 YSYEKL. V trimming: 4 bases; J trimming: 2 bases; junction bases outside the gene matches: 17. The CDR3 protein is CASSPLSEASGGRTYNEQFF. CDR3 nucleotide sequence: TGCGCCAGCAGCCCTCTTTCGGAGGCTAGCGGGGGTAGGACCTACAATGAGCAGTTCTTC.

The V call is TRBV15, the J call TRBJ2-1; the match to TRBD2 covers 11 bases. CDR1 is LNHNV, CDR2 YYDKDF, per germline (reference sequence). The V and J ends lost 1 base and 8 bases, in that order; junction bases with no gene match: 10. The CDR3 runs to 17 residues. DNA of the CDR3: TGTGCCACCAGCAGAGCCCAACTAGCGGGGGCCAGGGATGAGCAGTTCTTC. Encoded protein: CATSRAQLAGARDEQFF.

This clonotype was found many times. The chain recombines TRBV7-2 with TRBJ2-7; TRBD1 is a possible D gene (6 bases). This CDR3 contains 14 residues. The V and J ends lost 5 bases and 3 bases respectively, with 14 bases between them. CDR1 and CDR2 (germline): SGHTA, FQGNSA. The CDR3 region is CASSIGTQIYEQYF. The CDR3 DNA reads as TGTGCCAGCAGCATCGGGACACAGATCTACGAGCAGTACTTC. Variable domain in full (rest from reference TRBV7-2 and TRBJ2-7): GAGVSQSPSNKVTEKGKDVELRCDPISGHTALYWYRQSLGQGLEFLIYFQGNSAPDKSGLPSDRFSAERTGGSVSTLTIQRTQQEDSAVYLCASSIGTQIYEQYFGPGTRLTVT.

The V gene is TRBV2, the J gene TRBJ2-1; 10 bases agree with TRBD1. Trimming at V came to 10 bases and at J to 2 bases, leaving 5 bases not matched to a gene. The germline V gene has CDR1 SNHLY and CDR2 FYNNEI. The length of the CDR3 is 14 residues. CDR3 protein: CATMDRGAYNEQFF. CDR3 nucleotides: TGTGCCACCATGGACAGGGGGGCCTACAATGAGCAGTTCTTC.

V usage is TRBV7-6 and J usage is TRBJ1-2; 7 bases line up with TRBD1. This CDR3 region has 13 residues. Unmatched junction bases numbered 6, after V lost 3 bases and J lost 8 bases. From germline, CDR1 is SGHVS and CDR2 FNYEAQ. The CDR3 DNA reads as TGTGCCAGCAGCTTGTCCCAGGGGGGCGGCTACACCTTC. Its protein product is CASSLSQGGGYTF.

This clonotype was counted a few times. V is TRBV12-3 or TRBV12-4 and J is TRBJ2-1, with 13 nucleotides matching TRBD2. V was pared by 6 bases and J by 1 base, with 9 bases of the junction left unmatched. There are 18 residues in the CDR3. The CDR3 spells CASSSSGLAGTSYNEQFF. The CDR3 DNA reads TGTGCCAGCAGCTCATCGGGACTAGCGGGGACATCCTACAATGAGCAGTTCTTC.

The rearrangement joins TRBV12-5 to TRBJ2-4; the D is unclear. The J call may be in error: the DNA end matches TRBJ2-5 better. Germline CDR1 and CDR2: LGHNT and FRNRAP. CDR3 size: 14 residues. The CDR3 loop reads CASGLNGLQETQYF. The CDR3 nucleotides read TGTGCTAGTGGTTTGAACGGTTTACAAGAGACCCAGTACTTC.

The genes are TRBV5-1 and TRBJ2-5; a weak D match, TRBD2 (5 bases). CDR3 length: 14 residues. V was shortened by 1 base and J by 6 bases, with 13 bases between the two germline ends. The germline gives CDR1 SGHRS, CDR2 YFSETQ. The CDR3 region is CASSLRGSEKTQYF. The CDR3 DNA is TGCGCCAGCAGCTTGCGAGGGTCCGAGAAGACCCAGTACTTC.

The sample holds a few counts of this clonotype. DNA for the CDR3: TGTGCCACCAGCAGGGAGACTAGCGGGGGGATAACAGATACGCAGTATTTT. This encodes CATSRETSGGITDTQYF. The chain uses TRBV15 and TRBJ2-3; 13 positions agree with TRBD2. CDR3 length equals 17 residues. Germline CDR1 reads LNHNV; CDR2 reads YYDKDF (reference sequence). Trimming removed 3 bases from V and 3 bases from J; junction bases left unmatched: 6.

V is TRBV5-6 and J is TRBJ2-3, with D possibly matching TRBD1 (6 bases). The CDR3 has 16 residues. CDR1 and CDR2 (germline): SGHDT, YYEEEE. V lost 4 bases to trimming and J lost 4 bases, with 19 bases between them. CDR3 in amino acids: CASSPVGTRGSDTQYF. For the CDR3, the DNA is TGTGCCAGCAGCCCCGTGGGTACCAGGGGCTCAGATACGCAGTATTTT.

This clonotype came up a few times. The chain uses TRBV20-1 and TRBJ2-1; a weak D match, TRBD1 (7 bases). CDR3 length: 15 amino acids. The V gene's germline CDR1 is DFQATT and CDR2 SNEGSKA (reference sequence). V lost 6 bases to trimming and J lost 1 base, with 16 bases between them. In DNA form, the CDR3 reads TGCAGTGCGTCCACAGGGGAGGTTTCCTACAATGAGCAGTTCTTC. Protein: CSASTGEVSYNEQFF.